This is a list of T cell receptor beta chains from one sample in a study of T cell responses to AZD1222 COVID-19 vaccine. Sequencing was performed with immunoSEQ multiplex PCR; in TCRdb, only in-frame clones are kept and a portion is missing. The sample records fewer than 150,000 clones, more than 75% being singletons. The material sequenced was peripheral blood, taken 28 days after the second AZD1222 dose. Receptor source: an adult who received the AZD1222 COVID-19 vaccine. The CDR3 runs from the conserved cysteine through the conserved F or W. A D gene is named only where the DNA matches it firmly. Not every row has a clone size; where given, it reads once, few, many or a size class.

TRBV10-2,NA,14,TRBD1,TRBJ1-6,TGCGCCAGCGGCGGACAGGGAGTTAATTCACCCCTCCACTTT,CASGGQGVNSPLHF
TRBV30,few,14,NA,TRBJ2-3,TGTGCCGGGGAGGGGGGTCTTTACACAGATACGCAGTATTTT,CAGEGGLYTDTQYF
TRBV2,NA,16,NA,TRBJ2-5,TGTGCCAGCAGTCGTGCAGGGAGAGGGCCCCAAGAGACCCAGTACTTC,CASSRAGRGPQETQYF
TRBV4-1,once,12,NA,TRBJ2-7,TGCGCCAGCAGCCCGGACAGCTACGAGCAGTACTTC,CASSPDSYEQYF
TRBV28,NA,14,NA,TRBJ1-2,TGTGCCAGCAGGCCCCGAGGTCGGGCCTATGGCTACACCTTC,CASRPRGRAYGYTF
TRBV14,NA,14,NA,TRBJ2-1,TGTGCCAGCAGCCACCCCCCGGTGTCCAATGAGCAGTTCTTC,CASSHPPVSNEQFF
TRBV28,NA,14,NA,TRBJ2-2,TGTGCCAGCATCGGGACACCAAACACCGGGGAGCTGTTTTTT,CASIGTPNTGELFF
TRBV19,NA,12,NA,TRBJ1-2,TGTGCCAGTAGTACAGGGGACGATGGCTACACCTTC,CASSTGDDGYTF
TRBV30,NA,13,NA,TRBJ1-5,TGTGCCTGGAGTAATAAGATAAATCAGCCCCAGCATTTT,CAWSNKINQPQHF
TRBV7-3,NA,14,NA,TRBJ1-6,TGTGCCAGCAGCTCTACAGGATCTGGTTCACCCCTCCACTTT,CASSSTGSGSPLHF
TRBV7-2,NA,15,NA,TRBJ2-3,TGTGCCAGCAGCCCTCGGCCACGCGACACAGATACGCAGTATTTT,CASSPRPRDTDTQYF
TRBV9,NA,13,NA,TRBJ2-4,TGTGCCAGCAGCGCCCGGCCTTGGGACATTCAGTACTTC,CASSARPWDIQYF
TRBV4-1,NA,13,NA,TRBJ1-1,TGCGCCAGCAGCCAAGAACTGAACACTGAAGCTTTCTTT,CASSQELNTEAFF
TRBV5-8,few,15,TRBD1,TRBJ2-1,TGTGCCAGCAGCCGCGACAGGGCCGGATACAATGAGCAGTTCTTC,CASSRDRAGYNEQFF
TRBV7-9,NA,12,NA,TRBJ1-6,TGTGCCAGCAGCCCTGGAGTTTCACCCCTCCACTTT,CASSPGVSPLHF
TRBV7-3,NA,12,TRBD2,TRBJ2-1,TGTGCCAGCAGCTCCGCGGGACTAGGGACGGTCTTC,CASSSAGLGTVF
TRBV11-2,NA,14,NA,TRBJ1-2,TGTGCCAGCAGCTCACCTCGGGGAGGGAATGGCTACACCTTC,CASSSPRGGNGYTF
TRBV28,NA,16,TRBD2,TRBJ2-7,TGTGCCAGCAGTTTAATAAGGCGGGGGGGCTTAAGCGAGCAGTACTTC,CASSLIRRGGLSEQYF